These 32 T cell receptor beta chains share one sample of origin, sequenced in a study of T cells after yellow fever vaccination. MiXCR, applied by TCRdb to the 5' RACE reads, yields one record per CDR3 protein. The sample holds about 330,000 distinct CDR3 sequences; roughly 7% are singletons and the top ten take around 17%. The input for sequencing was PBMCs, taken about 41 days after the first yellow fever vaccination. The receptors stem from a man in his late teens or twenties who received the YFV17D yellow fever vaccine.

This clonotype was counted between two and nine times. V usage is TRBV29-1 and J usage is TRBJ1-2; the D gene is possibly TRBD1 (6 bases). This CDR3 comprises 13 residues. Germline CDR1 is SQVTM and CDR2 is ANQGSEA. Trimming removed 1 base at V and 8 bases at J, with 14 bases between. CDR3 amino acids: CSVEVVSGEGYTF. CDR3 sequence (DNA): TGCAGCGTTGAAGTTGTTTCAGGGGAAGGCTACACCTTC.

This clonotype was seen at least ten times. This chain joins TRBV20-1 and TRBJ2-7, with a tentative D call TRBD2 (6 bases). The germline gives CDR1 DFQATT, CDR2 SNEGSKA (reference sequence). V was trimmed by 2 bases and J by 5 bases, leaving 16 bases between them. The CDR3 is 14 amino acids. The CDR3 DNA reads TGCAGTGCTAGAAAGGGCCCGAGGGAGGACGAGCAGTACTTC. Protein sequence: CSARKGPREDEQYF.

There are many counts of this clonotype. This chain uses TRBV7-2 with TRBJ2-1, with a tentative D call TRBD1 (6 bases). The CDR3 has 15 residues. V lost 7 bases and J lost 1, with 14 bases in between. The germline CDR1 and CDR2 sequences are SGHTA and FQGNSA. The CDR3 loop reads CASTPARGSYNEQFF. DNA for the CDR3: TGTGCCAGCACCCCGGCCAGGGGATCCTACAATGAGCAGTTCTTC.

The chain joins TRBV12-3 or TRBV12-4 to TRBJ2-2; D could derive from TRBD1 or TRBD2 (5 bases each). V gave up 8 bases and J gave up 3 bases, with 16 bases separating them. This CDR3 spans 15 amino acids. The CDR3 protein is CASSSAGTYTGELFF. Here the CDR3 DNA reads TGTGCCAGCTCTTCGGCAGGGACGTACACCGGGGAGCTGTTTTTT.

This chain links TRBV6-1 with TRBJ2-1; D perhaps matches TRBD2 (5 bases). Germline loops: CDR1 MNHNS, CDR2 SASEGT. The CDR3 totals 12 residues. V lost 5 bases and J 4 bases, leaving 6 bases between the germline ends. CDR3 sequence reads: CASSREYNEQFF. CDR3 DNA: TGTGCCAGCAGTCGGGAATACAATGAGCAGTTCTTC.

There are a few counts of this clonotype. J is TRBJ2-7 and V is TRBV19, with a possible D match to TRBD1 (6 bases). Per the germline V gene, CDR1 is LNHDA and CDR2 is SQIVND (reference sequence). The length of the CDR3 is 15 residues. V was clipped by 6 bases and J by 3 bases, with 18 bases between them. CDR3 bases: TGTGCCAGTAGACTTGAGGGAAACAGGGACTACGAGCAGTACTTC. Encoded protein: CASRLEGNRDYEQYF.

The chain joins TRBV4-2 to TRBJ2-5; D possibly matches TRBD1 or TRBD2 (6 bases each). CDR1 LGHNA and CDR2 YNFKEQ come from the germline V gene. The CDR3 is 16 residues long. Trimming removed 4 bases from V and 2 bases from J, with 17 bases in between. The CDR3 here is CASSPRRGPDQETQYF. CDR3 nucleotide sequence: TGTGCCAGCAGCCCCCGCCGGGGGCCGGATCAAGAGACCCAGTACTTC.

This clonotype was seen a handful of times. The chain couples TRBV4-2 to TRBJ2-7, with 7 bases identical to TRBD1. This CDR3 region has 15 residues. The germline CDR1 and CDR2 sequences are LGHNA and YNFKEQ. V was clipped by 2 bases and J by 6 bases; unmatched bases: 10. The CDR3 bases are TGTGCCAGCAGCCAACATAAGGGGGCAGAGCGCGAGCAGTACTTC. This gives the protein CASSQHKGAEREQYF.

This clonotype was seen only a few times. The chain combines TRBV7-3 with TRBJ1-1, with unresolved D. The CDR3 length is 13 residues. Germline V gene sequence: CDR1 SGHTA, CDR2 FQGTGA. V dropped 10 bases and J dropped 2 bases, with 14 bases sitting between them. DNA for the CDR3: TGTGCCACCGCTAGGTTATCTAACACTGAAGCTTTCTTT. Its translation is CATARLSNTEAFF.

This clonotype was picked up many times. V is TRBV5-1 and J is TRBJ2-2; the D is unclear. CDR3 length: 16 amino acids. Germline CDR1 SGHRS, CDR2 YFSETQ. V was pared by 0 bases and J by 0 bases, with 9 bases between. Here the CDR3 reads CASSLAVITNTGELFF. As DNA, the CDR3 is TGCGCCAGCAGCTTGGCGGTAATTACGAACACCGGGGAGCTGTTTTTT.

This clonotype was seen a handful of times. V and J are TRBV5-1 and TRBJ2-7, with TRBD2 as a possible D gene (5 bases). Germline V gene sequence: CDR1 SGHRS, CDR2 YFSETQ. The CDR3 is made up of 14 amino acids. The V end was cut by 1 base, the J end by 2 bases, with 10 bases between. The CDR3 reads CASSLRNGAYEQYV. In DNA form, the CDR3 reads TGCGCCAGCAGCTTGCGGAACGGGGCCTACGAGCAGTACGTC.

The chain links TRBV28 to TRBJ2-1, with 14 bases matching TRBD2. Germline V lookup: CDR1 MDHEN, CDR2 SYDVKM. The CDR3 contains 15 residues. V trimming: 6 bases; J trimming: 10 bases; junction bases outside the gene matches: 8. The CDR3 DNA follows: TGTGCCAGCAGCCAGACTAGCGGGGGGGGACGGGAGCAGTTCTTC. Its translation is CASSQTSGGGREQFF.

Only a few counts were recorded for this clonotype. The gene calls are TRBV30 and TRBJ2-3, with TRBD2 matching over 8 bases. V lost 4 bases to trimming and J lost 10 bases; unmatched junction nucleotides: 4. The CDR3 runs 11 residues. Germline CDR1 reads GTSNPN; CDR2 reads SVGIG (reference sequence). The CDR3 nucleotides read TGTGCCTGGACGGGGGGGGTGGCGCAGTATTTT. This gives the protein CAWTGGVAQYF.

This clonotype was seen only a few times. The chain combines TRBV14 with TRBJ2-2; D uncertain. The CDR3 consists of 14 residues. CDR1 and CDR2 from the germline V gene are SGHDN and FVKESK. The V end was cut by 4 bases, the J end by 7 bases, with 13 bases between. CDR3: CASSLQMRGGELFF. In nucleotides, the CDR3 is TGTGCCAGCAGCCTTCAGATGCGAGGCGGGGAGCTGTTTTTT.

This clonotype was seen at least ten times. The chain links TRBV7-9 to TRBJ1-1; 8 bases map to TRBD1. This CDR3 has 14 amino acids. Germline-derived CDR1 and CDR2 are SEHNR and FQNEAQ (reference sequence). V shed 5 bases, J shed 1 base, and the junction held 3 bases outside the gene matches. In DNA form, the CDR3 reads TGTGCCAGCAGCCCCGACAGGGGGAACACTGAAGCTTTCTTT. Protein: CASSPDRGNTEAFF.

The rearrangement links TRBV10-3 to TRBJ2-5; TRBD1 might be the D (6 bases). Germline values: CDR1 ENHRY, CDR2 SYGVKD. The germline V and J ends were trimmed by 6 bases and 4 bases, with 18 bases remaining between them. There are 15 residues in the CDR3. The CDR3 DNA follows: TGTGCCATCAGGCCGTCCCTGTCAGGGGTAGAGACCCAGTACTTC. Its translation is CAIRPSLSGVETQYF.

The chain is built from TRBV20-1 and TRBJ2-7; D is ambiguous. V was trimmed by 5 bases and J by 0 bases, leaving 14 bases between them. The CDR3 is 14 residues long. Per germline, CDR1 DFQATT and CDR2 SNEGSKA (reference sequence). CDR3 sequence: CSAHGVGSSYEQYF. The CDR3 DNA reads as TGCAGTGCTCATGGGGTAGGCAGCTCCTACGAGCAGTACTTC.

The sample holds a few counts of this clonotype. V gene TRBV7-2 combines with J gene TRBJ2-3; a possible D gene is TRBD2 (5 bases). Germline CDR1 reads SGHTA; CDR2 reads FQGNSA. The CDR3 totals 15 residues. V was trimmed by 5 bases and J by 1 base, leaving 13 bases between them. This chain's CDR3 is CASSPSWRGTDTQYF. The CDR3 bases are TGTGCCAGCAGCCCCTCCTGGCGGGGCACAGATACGCAGTATTTT.

J is TRBJ1-1 and V is TRBV7-9; no definite D call. The length of the CDR3 is 14 residues. Germline lookup yields CDR1 SEHNR and CDR2 FQNEAQ (reference sequence). Trimming left V 4 bases short and J 2 bases short, with 11 bases between. CDR3 residues: CASSSRAGNTEAFF. The CDR3 coding sequence is TGTGCCAGCAGCTCCCGGGCGGGCAACACTGAAGCTTTCTTT.

This clonotype has only a few counts. The gene calls are TRBV2 and TRBJ2-7, with TRBD2 identical over 10 bases. V was pared by 6 bases and J by 3 bases, with 17 bases of the junction left unmatched. CDR1 is SNHLY and CDR2 is FYNNEI in the germline V gene. The CDR3 runs 18 residues. The CDR3 nucleotides are TGTGCCAGCAGAAATAGCGGGGGGATCCCTACTGGTTTCTACGAGCAGTACTTC. Its translation: CASRNSGGIPTGFYEQYF. Variable domain in full (rest from reference TRBV2 and TRBJ2-7): EPEVTQTPSHQVTQMGQEVILRCVPISNHLYFYWYRQILGQKVEFLVSFYNNEISEKSEIFDDQFSVERPDGSNFTLKIRSTKLEDSAMYFCASRNSGGIPTGFYEQYFGPGTRLTVT.

The rearrangement uses TRBV29-1 and TRBJ2-2; 9 nucleotides match TRBD1. This CDR3 has 14 amino acids. J was trimmed by 6 bases and V by 6 bases; bases with no gene match: 8. The germline V gene encodes CDR1 SQVTM and CDR2 ANQGSEA. The CDR3 is CSVGTGSFPGELFF. The CDR3 DNA reads as TGCAGCGTGGGGACAGGGTCTTTCCCCGGGGAGCTGTTTTTT.

In this sample, this clonotype turned up a few times. The chain couples TRBV7-2 to TRBJ2-6, with no clear D. The CDR3 spans 15 residues. CDR1 and CDR2 from the germline V gene are SGHTA and FQGNSA. Trimming stripped 2 bases from V and 2 bases from J, with 7 bases between. The CDR3 sequence: CASSLYQTGANVLTF. The CDR3 region has the DNA TGTGCCAGCAGCTTATATCAGACTGGGGCCAACGTCCTGACTTTC.

V usage is TRBV2 and J usage is TRBJ2-4; 8 bases are a match to TRBD2. The CDR3 spans 13 residues. Germline V gene sequence: CDR1 SNHLY, CDR2 FYNNEI. Unmatched junction bases numbered 1, after V lost 8 bases and J lost 1 base. CDR3 bases: TGTGCCAGCCGGGGGGGTGCCAAAAACATTCAGTACTTC. Its translation is CASRGGAKNIQYF.

A few counts support this clonotype. The V gene is TRBV9, the J gene TRBJ1-1; D is perhaps TRBD1 (5 bases). Trimming cost V 0 bases and J 6 bases, with 15 bases left between them. This CDR3 has 15 residues. Per germline, CDR1 SGDLS and CDR2 YYNGEE. For the CDR3, the DNA is TGTGCCAGCAGCGTAGATGGGCAGGGAATAGCTGAAGCTTTCTTT. It is translated as CASSVDGQGIAEAFF.

The V and J genes are TRBV12-3 or TRBV12-4 and TRBJ1-1, with a weak D call TRBD1 (5 bases). The CDR3 has 13 amino acids. Trimming stripped 7 bases from V and 5 bases from J, with 14 bases between. In nucleotides, the CDR3 is TGTGCCAGCACTTATGAGGGGCTAACTGAAGCTTTCTTT. It codes for CASTYEGLTEAFF.

This chain uses TRBV6-5 with TRBJ1-1; D not resolved. In germline, CDR1 is MNHEY, CDR2 SVGAGI. Trimming pared 0 bases from V and 2 bases from J, leaving 10 bases between. The CDR3 consists of 15 residues. The CDR3: CASSYSKEPNTEAFF. In DNA, the CDR3 is TGTGCCAGCAGTTACTCGAAGGAACCCAACACTGAAGCTTTCTTT.

In this sample, this clonotype turned up many times. The chain links TRBV10-2 to TRBJ2-1; the D is unclear. V gave up 8 bases and J gave up 6 bases, with 17 bases separating them. Per the germline V gene, CDR1 is WSHSY and CDR2 is SAAADI. The CDR3 is 14 residues long. The chain's CDR3 is CASSRQAAPNEQFF. Here the CDR3 DNA reads TGCGCCAGCTCCCGCCAGGCTGCCCCCAATGAGCAGTTCTTC.

This clonotype was detected a few times. The chain links TRBV20-1 to TRBJ1-3; 8 bases align to TRBD1. The germline V gene has CDR1 DFQATT and CDR2 SNEGSKA (reference sequence). The CDR3 totals 14 residues. V lost 4 bases, J lost 3 bases, and 5 bases stayed unmatched. The CDR3 DNA reads as TGCAGTGCTACACAGGGGGGAAATGGAAACACCATATATTTT. It codes for CSATQGGNGNTIYF.

This clonotype was found a few times. J is TRBJ1-1 and V is TRBV7-2; D is ambiguous. V lost 2 bases, J lost 1 base, and 8 bases lay in between. Germline CDR1 SGHTA, CDR2 FQGNSA. There are 14 residues in the CDR3. This CDR3 reads CASSLTLRNTEAFF. Here the CDR3 DNA reads TGTGCCAGCAGCTTAACCCTCCGGAACACTGAAGCTTTCTTT.

This clonotype showed up many times. This chain links TRBV4-3 with TRBJ2-2; D unresolved. CDR1 and CDR2 from the germline V gene are LGHNA and YSLEER. Trimming took off 0 bases at V and 6 bases at J, with 14 bases between the two ends. The CDR3 is 16 residues long. The CDR3 reads CASSQEGVGGAGELFF. The CDR3 DNA reads TGCGCCAGCAGCCAAGAAGGCGTCGGTGGGGCCGGGGAGCTGTTTTTT.

The chain recombines TRBV27 with TRBJ2-3; D is possibly TRBD2 (6 bases). V lost 2 bases to trimming and J lost 3 bases, with 12 bases between them. CDR3 length equals 15 residues. The germline CDR1 and CDR2 sequences are MNHEY and SMNVEV (reference sequence). CDR3 in amino acids: CASSLVAGLTDTQYF. CDR3 in DNA: TGTGCCAGCAGTTTAGTGGCGGGGTTGACAGATACGCAGTATTTT.

The chain links TRBV6-1 to TRBJ1-2; maybe TRBD1 (6 bases). The V gene's germline CDR1 is MNHNS and CDR2 SASEGT. Trimming shortened V by 7 bases and J by 4 bases, and 16 bases separated the two germline ends. The CDR3 contains 14 residues. DNA of the CDR3: TGTGCCAGCAACGACGGGGGGCTCGGCTATGGCTACACCTTC. This gives the protein CASNDGGLGYGYTF.